Following are 10 T cell receptor beta chains from one sample sequenced in a study of regulatory and conventional T cells in RAG deficiency (TCRdb year 2017). Before genomic DNA extraction, regulatory T cells were purified from blood as CD4+CD25-high CD127-low cells. To prepare the library, the immunoSEQ multiplex PCR assay was applied. What TCRdb holds here is the immuneACCESS table cut down to in-frame rearrangements. Part of the clones is not present; checked against another copy, under half of the missing clones reflect an unresolved V gene, and the others are unexplained. For this sample the table gives approximately 10,000 clones, of which around 94% were detected only once. The ten largest clonotypes hold approximately 1.5% of the sample. These data were also filed under a second study, of regulatory T cells. Looking at the second paper: The multiplex PCR relied on 52 forward TRBV primers and 13 reverse TRBJ primers, and amplification bias was corrected through assay-based and computational methods.

Sequenced material: CD127- CD25+ CD4+ Tregs sorted from blood. Receptors were obtained from a human donor in good health.

V usage is TRBV5-6 and J usage is TRBJ2-4; 7 positions match TRBD1. Germline trimming cut 2 bases from V and 7 bases from J; bases unmatched to any gene: 6. Germline values: CDR1 SGHDT, CDR2 YYEEEE. The CDR3 spans 14 residues. The CDR3 DNA reads as TGTGCCAGCAGCTTACTCGGGACAGTTAACATTCAGTACTTC. Its translation is CASSLLGTVNIQYF.

The chain couples TRBV7-3 to TRBJ1-5, with D possibly matching TRBD1 (5 bases). CDR1 is SGHTA, CDR2 FQGTGA, per germline. With 5 bases removed from V and 3 bases from J, the gap between germline ends came to 8 bases. The CDR3 consists of 13 residues. CDR3 loop: CASSQGLNQPQHF. DNA for the CDR3: TGTGCCAGCAGCCAGGGCCTCAATCAGCCCCAGCATTTT.

The chain has TRBV5-1 and TRBJ1-1; a possible D gene is TRBD1 (6 bases). CDR1 is SGHRS, CDR2 YFSETQ, per germline. This CDR3 has 14 residues. V was pared by 1 base and J by 0 bases, with 7 bases between. CDR3 loop: CASSLTGLNTEAFF. The CDR3 DNA reads as TGCGCCAGCAGCTTGACAGGGCTGAACACTGAAGCTTTCTTT.

The V call is TRBV7-3, the J call TRBJ1-2; TRBD1 is a possible D gene (5 bases). Germline assignment: CDR1 SGHTA and CDR2 FQGTGA. The CDR3 is 14 residues long. Trimming pared 2 bases from V and 7 bases from J, leaving 14 bases between. The CDR3 sequence is CASSLQAGRGGYTF. The CDR3, as DNA: TGTGCCAGCAGCTTACAGGCAGGGAGGGGTGGCTACACCTTC.

The chain uses TRBV2 and TRBJ2-1; 14 bases align to TRBD2. J lost 4 bases, V lost 7 bases, and 12 bases had no gene match. Per the germline V gene, CDR1 is SNHLY and CDR2 is FYNNEI. This CDR3 has 18 residues. CDR3 nucleotides: TGTGCCAGCATGGGGCGACTAGCGGGGGGGGAGTTGTACAATGAGCAGTTCTTC. This sequence encodes CASMGRLAGGELYNEQFF.

V usage is TRBV28 and J usage is TRBJ1-5; no firm D call. Looked up from germline, CDR1 is MDHEN and CDR2 is SYDVKM. Trimming shortened V by 6 bases and J by 7 bases, and 7 bases separated the two germline ends. The CDR3 totals 11 residues. CDR3 sequence (DNA): TGTGCCAGCAGATCCAGGCAGCCCCAGCATTTT. It specifies CASRSRQPQHF.

The table lists this clone with a few counts. The rearrangement links TRBV10-2 to TRBJ1-4; 7 bases agree with TRBD1. Unmatched junction bases numbered 9, after V lost 3 bases and J lost 8 bases. This CDR3 region has 15 residues. Germline V CDR1 and CDR2: WSHSY, SAAADI. CDR3 loop: CASSDRDSFEEKLFF. The CDR3, as DNA: TGCGCCAGCAGTGACAGGGACAGTTTCGAGGAAAAACTGTTTTTT.

The chain is built from TRBV18 and TRBJ1-2; weak D call: TRBD1 (6 bases). The V and J ends lost 3 bases and 8 bases respectively, with 13 bases between them. The CDR3 totals 13 residues. Looked up from germline, CDR1 is KGHSH and CDR2 is LQKENI. The CDR3, as DNA: TGTGCCAGCTCACCCCAAGGCAGGGGCGGCTACACCTTC. This codes for CASSPQGRGGYTF. Based on the CDR3 plus reference TRBV18 and TRBJ1-2, the full variable domain is NAGVMQNPRHLVRRRGQEARLRCSPMKGHSHVYWYRQLPEEGLKFMVYLQKENIIDESGMPKERFSAEFPKEGPSILRIQQVVRGDSAAYFCASSPQGRGGYTFGSGTRLTVV.

This rearrangement joins TRBV2 to TRBJ1-2; 7 bases are a match to TRBD1. Germline CDR1 SNHLY, CDR2 FYNNEI. CDR3 length: 12 amino acids. After removal of 3 bases from V and 5 bases from J, the junction contained 0 bases not matched to a gene. CDR3 loop: CASSDRGYGYTF. In nucleotides, the CDR3 is TGTGCCAGCAGTGACAGGGGGTATGGCTACACCTTC.

V is TRBV7-9 and J is TRBJ1-4, with unresolved D. Germline V gene data show CDR1 as SEHNR and CDR2 as FQNEAQ (reference sequence). The V end was cut by 4 bases, the J end by 7 bases, with 13 bases between. The CDR3 consists of 14 residues. CDR3 loop: CASSSRLSLEKLFF. The CDR3, as DNA: TGTGCCAGCAGCTCCCGTCTTTCCCTTGAAAAACTGTTTTTT.